Included here is one TCR beta chain sequence, with context. Looked up from germline, CDR1 is ENHRY and CDR2 is SYGVKD. Trimming took 3 bases from V and 4 from J; bases not matched to a gene: 8. CDR3 length: 16 residues. These data belong to a study of blood T cell repertoires in COVID-19. Assay: immunoSEQ multiplex PCR; the TCRdb copy retains only in-frame clones and omits some. The sample carries about 36,000 clones, roughly 80% recorded once. The TCR sequence derives from a human donor in a cohort sampled during active COVID-19. This chain uses TRBV10-3 with TRBJ2-3; TRBD2 matches 9 bases. Sample: peripheral blood. The CDR3 is CAISETAGGGADTQYF. In nucleotides, the CDR3 is TGTGCCATCAGTGAAACCGCGGGGGGGGGTGCAGATACGCAGTATTTT.